This TCR beta chain was recorded in a study of CD8+CD57+ T cells in acquired aplastic anemia. For CDR3 and TCR beta VDJ profiling, genomic DNA was the template used. TCRdb reanalysed the reads using MiXCR and keeps one entry per CDR3 protein. In the table there are 190,000 or so distinct CDR3 sequences, 61% of which are singletons. The CDR3 covers 13 residues. Germline loops: CDR1 LNHDA, CDR2 SQIVND (reference sequence). V lost 5 bases, J lost 8 bases, and 13 bases lay in between. This sequence joins TRBV19 and TRBJ2-1; D is ambiguous. The sequence was collected from a human donor in good health. Sample: sorted CD4+, CD8+, or CD8+CD57+ T cells (not recorded which) from PBMCs. The CDR3 loop is CASSPGTWYEQFF. In nucleotides, the CDR3 is TGTGCCAGTAGTCCCGGTACGTGGTATGAGCAGTTCTTC.